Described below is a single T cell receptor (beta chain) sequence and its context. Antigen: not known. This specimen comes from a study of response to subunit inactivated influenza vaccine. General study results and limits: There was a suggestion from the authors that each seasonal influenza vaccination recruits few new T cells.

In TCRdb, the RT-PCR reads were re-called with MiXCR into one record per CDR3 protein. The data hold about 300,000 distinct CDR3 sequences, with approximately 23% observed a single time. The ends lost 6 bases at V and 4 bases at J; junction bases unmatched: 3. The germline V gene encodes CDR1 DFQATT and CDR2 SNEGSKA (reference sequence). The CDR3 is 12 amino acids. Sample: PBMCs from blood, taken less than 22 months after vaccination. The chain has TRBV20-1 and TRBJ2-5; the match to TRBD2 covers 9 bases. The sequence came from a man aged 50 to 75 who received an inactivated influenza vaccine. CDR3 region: CSAAGGRETQYF. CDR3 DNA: TGCAGTGCCGCGGGAGGGCGAGAGACCCAGTACTTC.